The sequence of this T cell receptor (beta chain) was determined in a study of spatial heterogeneity in lung cancer. Turning to the study itself: More than 8.5 raw reads, on average, carried each unique TCR and UMI combination.

The CDR3 spans 14 residues. The V end was cut by 0 bases, the J end by 5 bases, with 13 bases between. The germline V gene has CDR1 DFQATT and CDR2 SNEGSKA (reference sequence). As to time point: blood at routine non-recurrence follow-up after resection. TCR cDNA molecules each had a unique molecular identifier. From the 5' RACE reads, TCRdb called clonotypes with MiXCR, one entry per CDR3 protein. The sample has 30,000 to 35,000 distinct CDR3 sequences, about 10% seen once. This clonotype occurred many times. The sequence was obtained from a female donor with early-stage non-small cell lung cancer. The rearrangement joins TRBV20-1 to TRBJ1-1; D not resolved. Here the sequenced sample was PBMCs, taken at follow-up. The CDR3 is CSARDNGLETEAFF. The DNA of the CDR3 is TGCAGTGCTAGAGATAATGGGTTGGAGACTGAAGCTTTCTTT.